A single sample is the source of the 8 T cell receptor beta chains below, sequenced in a study of identical twins. TCRdb ran MiXCR on the 5' RACE reads and lists one entry per CDR3 protein. Seen here are around 670,000 distinct CDR3 sequences, 6.1% observed once, and the top ten hold approximately 1.6%. Material: naive T cells sorted from blood. The receptors were gathered from a man aged 18 to 29 in good health.

This clonotype showed up many times. The chain recombines TRBV29-1 with TRBJ2-1, with 9 bases identical to TRBD1. The CDR3 runs to 13 residues. Germline V gives CDR1 SQVTM, CDR2 ANQGSEA. J lost 8 bases, V lost 2 bases, and 4 bases had no gene match. CDR3 sequence: CSVETTGGHEQFF. The DNA of the CDR3 is TGCAGCGTTGAAACGACAGGGGGACATGAGCAGTTCTTC.

The genes are TRBV7-9 and TRBJ2-7; D unclear. There are 10 residues in the CDR3. Germline loops: CDR1 SEHNR, CDR2 FQNEAQ (reference sequence). CDR3 sequence: CASSPPCTRV. As DNA, the CDR3 is TGTGCCAGCAGCCCCCCCTGTACGCGCGTC.

This CDR3 reads CASSWEGRDYEQYV. The CDR3 DNA follows: TGTGCCAGCAGCTGGGAGGGACGGGACTACGAGCAGTACGTC. The rearrangement links TRBV5-6 to TRBJ2-7; 7 bases match TRBD2. Germline V gene data show CDR1 as SGHDT and CDR2 as YYEEEE. Trimming took 3 bases from V and 3 from J; bases not matched to a gene: 6. The CDR3 sequence is 14 residues long.

This clonotype was observed at least ten times. The chain couples TRBV24-1 to TRBJ1-2; TRBD1 matches at 7 bases. The V and J ends lost 3 bases and 4 bases, in that order; junction bases with no gene match: 7. Germline V CDR1 and CDR2: KGHDR, SFDVKD. The CDR3 sequence is 15 residues long. CDR3 DNA sequence: TGTGCCACCAGTGATGCCAGGGACAGCCTCTATGGCTACACCTTC. It yields the protein CATSDARDSLYGYTF.

This clonotype was detected many times. J is TRBJ2-2 and V is TRBV20-1; tentatively, D is TRBD2 (5 bases). Deletions cut 4 bases from V and 5 bases from J, with 17 bases between. Germline lookup yields CDR1 DFQATT and CDR2 SNEGSKA (reference sequence). This CDR3 contains 15 residues. CDR3 loop: CSAKLRGPDTGELFF. CDR3 DNA sequence: TGCAGTGCTAAGCTTCGCGGGCCTGATACCGGGGAGCTGTTTTTT.

This clonotype was detected many times. This sequence joins TRBV5-1 and TRBJ2-5; TRBD2 is a possible D gene (6 bases). The V gene's germline CDR1 is SGHRS and CDR2 YFSETQ. Trimming took off 1 base at V and 5 bases at J, with 12 bases between the two ends. CDR3 length equals 14 residues. CDR3 protein: CASSLIGSLETQYF. As DNA, the CDR3 is TGCGCCAGCAGCTTGATCGGGAGTCTGGAGACCCAGTACTTC.

This rearrangement joins TRBV27 to TRBJ2-7; TRBD1 aligns across 8 bases. The CDR3 is made up of 15 amino acids. The V gene's germline CDR1 is MNHEY and CDR2 SMNVEV (reference sequence). V dropped 7 bases and J dropped 3; count of bases not matched to a gene: 11. The DNA for the CDR3 is TGTGCCAGCAATAACCCGGGACAGGCCCGCTACGAGCAGTACTTC. Protein product: CASNNPGQARYEQYF.

The sample holds many counts of this clonotype. The J gene is TRBJ1-6, the V gene TRBV7-9, with a possible D match to TRBD1 (6 bases). V lost 5 bases to trimming and J lost 7 bases, with 12 bases between them. The CDR3 totals 14 residues. Germline V gene lookup returns CDR1 SEHNR and CDR2 FQNEAQ (reference sequence). The CDR3 sequence is CASSGETGNSPLHF. In nucleotides, the CDR3 is TGTGCCAGCAGCGGGGAAACAGGGAATTCACCCCTCCACTTT.